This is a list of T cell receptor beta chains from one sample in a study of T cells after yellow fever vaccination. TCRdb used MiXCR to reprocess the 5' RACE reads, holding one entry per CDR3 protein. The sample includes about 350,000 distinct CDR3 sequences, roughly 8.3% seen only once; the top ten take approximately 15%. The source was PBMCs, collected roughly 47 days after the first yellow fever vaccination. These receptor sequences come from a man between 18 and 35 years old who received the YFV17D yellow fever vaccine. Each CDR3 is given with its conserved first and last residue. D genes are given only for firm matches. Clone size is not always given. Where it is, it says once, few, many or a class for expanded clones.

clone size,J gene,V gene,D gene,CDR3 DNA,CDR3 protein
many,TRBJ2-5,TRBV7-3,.,TGTGCCAGCAGCTTCGGGGGTGGGGAGACCCAGTACTTC,CASSFGGGETQYF
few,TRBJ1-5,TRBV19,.,TGTGCCAGTAGTAAGTTGCGAAAGGGCTACCCAGGCTGGCCCCAGCATTTT,CASSKLRKGYPGWPQHF
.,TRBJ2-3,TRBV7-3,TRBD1,TGTGCCAGCAGCCAAGGACAGGGGGAAGATACGCAGTATTTT,CASSQGQGEDTQYF
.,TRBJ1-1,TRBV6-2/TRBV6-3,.,TGTGCCAGCAGTCCCCTAGCAGGGGCGGGCACTGAAGCTTTCTTT,CASSPLAGAGTEAFF
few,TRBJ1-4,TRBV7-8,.,TGTGCCAGCAGCCCGGGCGGCAGGGTGGGAGAAAAACTGTTTTTT,CASSPGGRVGEKLFF
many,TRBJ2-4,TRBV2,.,TGTGCCAGCGGGCTGGCAGGGGGGAACATTCAGTACTTC,CASGLAGGNIQYF
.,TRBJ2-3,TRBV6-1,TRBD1,TGTGCCACCACTGAAACAGGGGGGAACACAGATACGCAGTATTTT,CATTETGGNTDTQYF
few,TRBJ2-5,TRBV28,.,TGTGCCAGCAGTTTGGTCAGCGAAGAGACCCAGTACTTC,CASSLVSEETQYF
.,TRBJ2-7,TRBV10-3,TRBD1,TGTGCCATCAGTGTACCGGGACAGAACGAGCAGTACTTC,CAISVPGQNEQYF
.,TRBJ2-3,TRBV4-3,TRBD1,TGCGCCAGCAGCCGGCGGACAGGGTTTGGAAATACGCAGTATTTT,CASSRRTGFGNTQYF
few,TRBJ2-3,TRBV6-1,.,TGTGCCAGCAATCTGGTGGCCCCTAGCACAGATACGCAGTATTTT,CASNLVAPSTDTQYF